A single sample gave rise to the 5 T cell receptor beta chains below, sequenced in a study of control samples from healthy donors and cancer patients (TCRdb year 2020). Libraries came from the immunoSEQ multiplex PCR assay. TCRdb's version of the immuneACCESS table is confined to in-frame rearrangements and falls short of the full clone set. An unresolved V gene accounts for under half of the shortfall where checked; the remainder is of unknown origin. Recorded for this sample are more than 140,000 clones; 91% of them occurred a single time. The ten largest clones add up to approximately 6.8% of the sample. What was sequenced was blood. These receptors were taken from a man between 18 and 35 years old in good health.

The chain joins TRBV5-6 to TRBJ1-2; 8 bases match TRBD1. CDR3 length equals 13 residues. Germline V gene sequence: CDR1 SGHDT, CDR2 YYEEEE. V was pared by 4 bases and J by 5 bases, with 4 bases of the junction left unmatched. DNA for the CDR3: TGTGCCAGCAGCCCAGGACAGGGATATGGCTACACCTTC. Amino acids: CASSPGQGYGYTF.

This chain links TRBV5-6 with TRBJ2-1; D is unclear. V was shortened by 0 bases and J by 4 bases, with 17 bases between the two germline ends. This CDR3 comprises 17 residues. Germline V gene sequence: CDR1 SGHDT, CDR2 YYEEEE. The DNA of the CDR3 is TGTGCCAGCAGCTTGGTGGGTTACCCCGAGAGATACAATGAGCAGTTCTTC. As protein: CASSLVGYPERYNEQFF. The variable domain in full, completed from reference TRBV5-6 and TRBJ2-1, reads DAGVTQSPTHLIKTRGQQVTLRCSPKSGHDTVSWYQQALGQGPQFIFQYYEEEERQRGNFPDRFSGHQFPNYSSELNVNALLLGDSALYLCASSLVGYPERYNEQFFGPGTRLTVL.

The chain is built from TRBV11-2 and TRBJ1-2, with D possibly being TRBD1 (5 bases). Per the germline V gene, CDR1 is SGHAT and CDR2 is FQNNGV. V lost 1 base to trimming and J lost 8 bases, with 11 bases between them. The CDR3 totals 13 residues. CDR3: CASSLAAGNGYTF. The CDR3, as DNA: TGTGCCAGCAGCTTAGCGGCAGGGAACGGCTACACCTTC.

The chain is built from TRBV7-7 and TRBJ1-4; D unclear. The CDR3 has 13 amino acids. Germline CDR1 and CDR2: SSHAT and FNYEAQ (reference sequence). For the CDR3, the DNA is TGTGCGAAAAAGGCACCAACTAATGAAAAACTGTTTTTT. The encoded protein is CAKKAPTNEKLFF.

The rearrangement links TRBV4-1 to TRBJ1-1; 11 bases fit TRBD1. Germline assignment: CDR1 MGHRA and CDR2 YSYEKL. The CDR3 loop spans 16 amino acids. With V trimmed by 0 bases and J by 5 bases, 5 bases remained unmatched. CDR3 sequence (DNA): TGCGCCAGCAGCCAAGAGGACAGGGGGCCGGGGACTGAAGCTTTCTTT. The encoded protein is CASSQEDRGPGTEAFF.